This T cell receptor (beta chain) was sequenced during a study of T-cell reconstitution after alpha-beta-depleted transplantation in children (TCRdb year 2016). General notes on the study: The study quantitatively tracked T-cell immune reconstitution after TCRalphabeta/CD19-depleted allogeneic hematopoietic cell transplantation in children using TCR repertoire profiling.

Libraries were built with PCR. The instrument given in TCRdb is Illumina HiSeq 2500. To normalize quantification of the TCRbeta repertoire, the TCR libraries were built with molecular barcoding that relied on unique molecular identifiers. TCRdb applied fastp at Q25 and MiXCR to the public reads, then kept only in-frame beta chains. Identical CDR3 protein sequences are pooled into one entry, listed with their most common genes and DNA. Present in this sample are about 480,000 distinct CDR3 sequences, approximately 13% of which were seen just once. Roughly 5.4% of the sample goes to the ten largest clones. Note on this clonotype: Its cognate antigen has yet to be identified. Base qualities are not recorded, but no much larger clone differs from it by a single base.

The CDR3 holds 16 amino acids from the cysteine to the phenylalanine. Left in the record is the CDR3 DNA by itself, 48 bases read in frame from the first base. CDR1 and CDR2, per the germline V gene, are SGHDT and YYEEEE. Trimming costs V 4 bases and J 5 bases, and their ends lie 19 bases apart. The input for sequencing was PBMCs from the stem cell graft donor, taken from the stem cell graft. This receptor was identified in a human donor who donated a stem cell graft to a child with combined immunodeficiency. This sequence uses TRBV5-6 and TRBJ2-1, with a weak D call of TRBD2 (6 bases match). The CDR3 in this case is CASSPEGASYNNEQFF. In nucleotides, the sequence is TGTGCCAGCAGCCCGGAGGGAGCTAGCTATAACAATGAGCAGTTCTTC.